Below are 29 T cell receptor beta chains sequenced from a single sample in a study of blood T cell repertoires in COVID-19. Assay: immunoSEQ multiplex PCR; the TCRdb copy retains only in-frame clones and omits some. This table holds approximately 130,000 clones, roughly 90% found once. Sequenced sample: peripheral blood. The receptors derive from a man in his fifties with acute or convalescent COVID-19.

The chain employs TRBV29-1 and TRBJ2-7, with 7 bases aligning to TRBD2. J gave up 3 bases and V 4 bases, and 6 bases lay outside the gene matches. There are 13 residues in the CDR3. CDR1 is SQVTM and CDR2 is ANQGSEA in the germline V gene. Written as DNA, the CDR3 is TGCAGCGTTGTTTGGGGGGGAGGCTACGAGCAGTACTTC. It codes for CSVVWGGGYEQYF.

The chain recombines TRBV4-1 with TRBJ2-1, with 10 bases matching TRBD2. CDR1 and CDR2 from the germline V gene are MGHRA and YSYEKL. Losses at the gene ends were 6 bases for V and 0 bases for J; bases not matched to a gene: 17. This CDR3 region has 20 residues. The CDR3 loop is CASRLTGSSGRAYSYNEQFF. The CDR3 DNA is TGCGCCAGCAGACTGACAGGGTCGAGCGGGAGGGCCTACTCCTACAATGAGCAGTTCTTC.

This clone occurred once. The gene calls are TRBV10-3 and TRBJ2-1, with 10 bases identical to TRBD2. The V and J ends lost 0 bases and 6 bases, in that order; junction bases with no gene match: 5. The CDR3 totals 16 residues. Germline V gene sequence: CDR1 ENHRY, CDR2 SYGVKD. This CDR3 is CAISESGLAASNEQFF. The CDR3 region has the DNA TGTGCCATCAGTGAGTCCGGACTAGCGGCAAGCAATGAGCAGTTCTTC.

A single count supports this clone. The chain combines TRBV5-6 with TRBJ2-7; TRBD2 might be the D (6 bases). CDR3 length: 16 residues. The germline V gene has CDR1 SGHDT and CDR2 YYEEEE. V lost 4 bases and J lost 9, with 26 bases in between. The CDR3 DNA sequence: TGTGCCAGCAGCCCCGGCACGGCTAGCGTCCATTTAGTGCAGTACTTC. As protein: CASSPGTASVHLVQYF.

This clone has a handful of counts. In DNA, the CDR3 is TGTGCCAGCAGCTCCACCCGGGCCGGGGGTTACGAGCAGTACTTC. Protein sequence: CASSSTRAGGYEQYF. The chain carries TRBV11-2 and TRBJ2-7, with D tentatively TRBD2 (6 bases). Trimming took off 4 bases at V and 4 bases at J, with 17 bases between the two ends. The germline V gene has CDR1 SGHAT and CDR2 FQNNGV. The CDR3 has 15 residues.

V and J are TRBV10-2 and TRBJ2-7, with 7 bases matching TRBD2. This CDR3 has 14 amino acids. V dropped 5 bases and J dropped 3; count of bases not matched to a gene: 7. CDR1 is WSHSY, CDR2 SAAADI, per germline. The CDR3 coding sequence is TGCGCCAGCAGTCCTAGCGGACCGTACTACGAGCAGTACTTC. As protein: CASSPSGPYYEQYF.

The chain combines TRBV4-2 with TRBJ1-1; D call uncertain. This CDR3 has 14 residues. Trimming shortened V by 0 bases and J by 5 bases, and 10 bases separated the two germline ends. Per the germline V gene, CDR1 is LGHNA and CDR2 is YNFKEQ. The CDR3: CASSQETAETEAFF. The CDR3 DNA follows: TGTGCCAGCAGCCAAGAGACGGCGGAGACTGAAGCTTTCTTT.

The chain combines TRBV19 with TRBJ1-5, with D maybe TRBD1 (6 bases). This CDR3 spans 16 amino acids. The germline CDR1 and CDR2 sequences are LNHDA and SQIVND (reference sequence). Trimming cost V 2 bases and J 6 bases, with 17 bases left between them. CDR3 loop: CASSIRGPGASQPQHF. The CDR3 DNA reads TGTGCCAGTAGTATAAGGGGTCCAGGGGCTAGTCAGCCCCAGCATTTT.

This clone was observed a few times. The gene calls are TRBV5-1 and TRBJ2-2; D uncertain. The CDR3 length is 13 residues. The V end lost 0 bases, the J end lost 6 bases, and 6 bases lay between the germline ends. Germline CDR1 SGHRS, CDR2 YFSETQ. CDR3 residues: CASSLVISGELFF. The CDR3 DNA reads TGCGCCAGCAGCTTGGTTATTTCCGGGGAGCTGTTTTTT.

J is TRBJ1-5 and V is TRBV5-1; possible D gene TRBD1, 5 bases. Trimming left V 1 base short and J 11 bases short, with 13 bases between. The CDR3 consists of 13 residues. Germline V gene sequence: CDR1 SGHRS, CDR2 YFSETQ. Here the CDR3 reads CASSLIPGGAQHF. The CDR3 DNA follows: TGCGCCAGCAGCTTGATCCCGGGGGGGGCCCAGCATTTT.

The CDR3 loop reads CASSLGPYTGGGNEQFF. The CDR3 bases are TGTGCCAGCAGTTTAGGGCCCTATACGGGAGGTGGCAATGAGCAGTTCTTC. This chain uses TRBV5-5 with TRBJ2-1, with 7 bases fitting TRBD2. Germline trimming cut 5 bases from V and 6 bases from J; bases unmatched to any gene: 17. Germline CDR1 and CDR2: SGHKS and YYEKEE (reference sequence). The CDR3 runs to 17 residues.

The genes are TRBV10-2 and TRBJ2-7; 9 bases map to TRBD1. The junction had 15 bases not matched to a gene; V was cut back by 6 bases and J by 0 bases. In germline, CDR1 is WSHSY, CDR2 SAAADI. The CDR3 runs 18 residues. In nucleotides, the CDR3 is TGCGCCAGCAGAGCCGGACAGGGGAGCGGGCGGTTCTCCTACGAGCAGTACTTC. The encoded protein is CASRAGQGSGRFSYEQYF.

The chain has TRBV27 and TRBJ1-1; 7 bases fit TRBD1. Trimming cost V 5 bases and J 5 bases; bases outside gene matches: 17. From germline, CDR1 is MNHEY and CDR2 SMNVEV (reference sequence). This CDR3 contains 17 residues. CDR3 coding DNA: TGTGCCAGCAGTGGTTTCCCCGGGGACAGCGGGGGGACTGAAGCTTTCTTT. Translation gives CASSGFPGDSGGTEAFF.

Written as DNA, the CDR3 is TGTGCCAGCAGTCCAAACAGGGCTGGCAATCAGCCCCAGCATTTT. Translated: CASSPNRAGNQPQHF. The chain uses TRBV6-5 and TRBJ1-5; maybe TRBD1 (6 bases). Trimming removed 5 bases at V and 2 bases at J, with 13 bases between. The V gene's germline CDR1 is MNHEY and CDR2 SVGAGI. The CDR3 is 15 residues long.

The chain combines TRBV29-1 with TRBJ1-5; D gene ambiguous. Trimming cost V 4 bases and J 0 bases, with 10 bases left between them. This CDR3 has 14 amino acids. The V gene's germline CDR1 is SQVTM and CDR2 ANQGSEA. The CDR3 is CSVGGKDSNQPQHF. In nucleotides, the CDR3 is TGCAGCGTTGGCGGCAAGGATAGCAATCAGCCCCAGCATTTT.

CDR3 residues: CSVPGLAGSYEQYF. Here the CDR3 DNA reads TGCAGCGTCCCGGGACTAGCGGGTAGCTACGAGCAGTACTTC. The chain couples TRBV29-1 to TRBJ2-7; 12 positions agree with TRBD2. This CDR3 has 14 amino acids. J lost 3 bases, V lost 6 bases, and 6 bases had no gene match. Germline-derived CDR1 and CDR2 are SQVTM and ANQGSEA.

The gene calls are TRBV15 and TRBJ1-2; 8 nucleotides agree with TRBD1. CDR1 is LNHNV and CDR2 is YYDKDF in the germline V gene (reference sequence). Trimming took 3 bases from V and 4 from J; bases not matched to a gene: 10. CDR3 length: 16 residues. The CDR3 loop reads CATSRAGTGGFYGYTF. CDR3 nucleotide sequence: TGTGCCACCAGCAGGGCCGGGACAGGAGGTTTCTATGGCTACACCTTC.

The J gene is TRBJ2-3, the V gene TRBV18, with 13 bases that match TRBD2. J gave up 2 bases and V 0 bases, and 2 bases lay outside the gene matches. Looked up from germline, CDR1 is KGHSH and CDR2 is LQKENI. CDR3 size: 17 residues. Here the CDR3 DNA reads TGTGCCAGCTCACCACCCGGACTAGCGGGAGACACAGATACGCAGTATTTT. Its protein is CASSPPGLAGDTDTQYF. Based on the CDR3 plus reference TRBV18 and TRBJ2-3, the full variable domain is NAGVMQNPRHLVRRRGQEARLRCSPMKGHSHVYWYRQLPEEGLKFMVYLQKENIIDESGMPKERFSAEFPKEGPSILRIQQVVRGDSAAYFCASSPPGLAGDTDTQYFGPGTRLTVL.

This chain joins TRBV30 and TRBJ1-4, with 8 bases lining up with TRBD1. Per germline, CDR1 GTSNPN and CDR2 SVGIG (reference sequence). Losses at the gene ends were 1 base for V and 9 bases for J; bases not matched to a gene: 7. The CDR3 is made up of 14 amino acids. The DNA for the CDR3 is TGTGCCTGGAGTGCGGGACAGGTTGCGAAAAAACTGTTTTTT. It specifies CAWSAGQVAKKLFF.

The chain employs TRBV5-1 and TRBJ2-1; 12 nucleotides align to TRBD2. The germline V gene encodes CDR1 SGHRS and CDR2 YFSETQ. This CDR3 is built from 20 residues. V trimming: 0 bases; J trimming: 6 bases; junction bases outside the gene matches: 16. The CDR3 DNA reads TGCGCCAGCAGCTTGGGACGGACTAGCGGGGTGGGGACTTCGGGCAATGAGCAGTTCTTC. This translates into CASSLGRTSGVGTSGNEQFF.

This rearrangement joins TRBV30 to TRBJ1-5; unclear D gene. V lost 2 bases and J 11 bases, leaving 13 bases between the germline ends. The CDR3 has 12 residues. The V gene's germline CDR1 is GTSNPN and CDR2 SVGIG (reference sequence). The CDR3 spells CAWSPVGRAQHF. The CDR3 DNA reads TGTGCCTGGAGTCCTGTAGGCCGGGCCCAGCATTTT. Variable domain in full (rest from reference TRBV30 and TRBJ1-5): SQTIHQWPATLVQPVGSPLSLECTVEGTSNPNLYWYRQAAGRGLQLLFYSVGIGQISSEVPQNLSASRPQDRQFILSSKKLLLSDSGFYLCAWSPVGRAQHFGDGTRLSIL.

The chain combines TRBV5-4 with TRBJ2-1, with D possibly being TRBD2 (5 bases). From germline, CDR1 is SGHNT and CDR2 YYREEE (reference sequence). Between the trimmed V and J ends, which lost 0 bases and 5 bases, there was a span of 9 bases. CDR3 length equals 14 residues. CDR3 coding DNA: TGTGCCAGCAGCTTGGCCAGAGGGAACAATGAGCAGTTCTTC. Its protein is CASSLARGNNEQFF.

DNA of the CDR3: TGCGCCAGCAGTCAAGCAGGGATCATCAACGACGAGCAGTACTTC. Its translation is CASSQAGIINDEQYF. V gene TRBV23-1 combines with J gene TRBJ2-7; a weak D match, TRBD1 (5 bases). TRBV23-1 is an open reading frame, and its role is uncertain. V lost 2 bases, J lost 5 bases, and 16 bases lay in between. The CDR3 sequence is 15 residues long.

This sequence joins TRBV5-1 and TRBJ1-2; D not resolved. This CDR3 spans 15 amino acids. V lost 1 base to trimming and J lost 4 bases, with 14 bases between them. CDR1 is SGHRS and CDR2 is YFSETQ in the germline V gene. The CDR3 reads CASSLNQRQPYGYTF. The CDR3, as DNA: TGCGCCAGCAGCTTGAATCAGCGGCAGCCCTATGGCTACACCTTC.

The J gene is TRBJ2-1, the V gene TRBV25-1; 8 bases line up with TRBD2. Trimming at V came to 2 bases and at J to 5 bases, leaving 8 bases not matched to a gene. The CDR3 totals 16 residues. CDR1 is MGHDK, CDR2 SYGVNS, per germline. The CDR3 sequence: CASSEHGGRTDNEQFF. CDR3 coding DNA: TGTGCCAGCAGTGAACACGGCGGGAGGACCGACAATGAGCAGTTCTTC.

The chain carries TRBV10-3 and TRBJ2-5; 8 nucleotides agree with TRBD2. CDR1 and CDR2 (germline): ENHRY, SYGVKD. This CDR3 region has 14 residues. Losses at the gene ends were 2 bases for V and 8 bases for J; bases not matched to a gene: 7. The CDR3: CAISEVASGPTQYF. For the CDR3, the DNA is TGTGCCATCAGTGAGGTAGCTAGCGGGCCCACCCAGTACTTC.

This chain uses TRBV3-1 (or the pseudogene TRBV3-2) with TRBJ2-1; possibly TRBD2 for D (6 bases). CDR3 size: 15 residues. Trimming shortened V by 0 bases and J by 10 bases, and 16 bases separated the two germline ends. Germline V gene data show CDR1 as LGHDT and CDR2 as YNNKEL (reference sequence). The CDR3 reads CASSQDGSPPGEQFF. The CDR3, as DNA: TGTGCCAGCAGCCAAGACGGGAGCCCCCCCGGGGAGCAGTTCTTC.

The CDR3 here is CASSRGQGTEAFF. CDR3 DNA: TGTGCCAGCAGTCGAGGACAGGGCACTGAAGCTTTCTTT. The chain has TRBV6-5 and TRBJ1-1, with 8 bases matching TRBD1. The germline CDR1 and CDR2 sequences are MNHEY and SVGAGI. The CDR3 length is 13 residues. V shed 5 bases, J shed 4 bases, and the junction held 3 bases outside the gene matches.

The CDR3 loop is CAISDTGTRGIYEQYF. As DNA, the CDR3 is TGTGCCATCAGTGATACCGGGACTAGGGGAATCTACGAGCAGTACTTC. The rearrangement joins TRBV10-3 to TRBJ2-7, with 8 positions matching TRBD2. The CDR3 is made up of 16 amino acids. CDR1 is ENHRY and CDR2 is SYGVKD in the germline V gene. The V and J ends lost 3 bases and 3 bases, in that order; junction bases with no gene match: 10.